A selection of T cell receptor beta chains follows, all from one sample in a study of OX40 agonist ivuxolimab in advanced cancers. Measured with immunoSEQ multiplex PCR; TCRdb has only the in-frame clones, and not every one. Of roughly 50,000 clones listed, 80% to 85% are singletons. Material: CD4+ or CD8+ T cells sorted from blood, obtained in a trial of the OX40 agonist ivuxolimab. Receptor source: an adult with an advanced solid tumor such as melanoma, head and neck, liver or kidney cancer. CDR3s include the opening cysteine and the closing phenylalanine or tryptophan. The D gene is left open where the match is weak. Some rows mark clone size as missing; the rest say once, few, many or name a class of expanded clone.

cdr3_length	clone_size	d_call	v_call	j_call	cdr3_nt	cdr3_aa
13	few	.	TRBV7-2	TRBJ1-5	TGTGCCAGCAGCACCCTCTCAGCTCAGCCCCAGCATTTT	CASSTLSAQPQHF
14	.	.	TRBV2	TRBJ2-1	TGTGCCAGCAGGGGGCAGGGTTTCTACAATGAGCAGTTCTTC	CASRGQGFYNEQFF
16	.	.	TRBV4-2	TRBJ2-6	TGTGCCAGCAGCCAGAATACAGGGTCCGGGGCCAACGTCCTGACTTTC	CASSQNTGSGANVLTF
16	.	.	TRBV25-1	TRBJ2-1	TGTGCCAGCAGTACTCTGGAAGCGGGCACCTACAATGAGCAGTTCTTC	CASSTLEAGTYNEQFF
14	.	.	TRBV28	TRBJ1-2	TGTGCCAGCACCCTGCAGGGAGGAAACTATGGCTACACCTTC	CASTLQGGNYGYTF
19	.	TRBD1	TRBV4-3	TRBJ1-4	TGCGCCAGCAGCCAAGAAGGAGGACAGGGGGCTGCAACTAATGAAAAACTGTTTTTT	CASSQEGGQGAATNEKLFF
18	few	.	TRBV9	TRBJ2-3	TGTGCCAGCAGCTTCTCTTCGGGGGCGGGAGCTGGATCTGTTACGCAGTATTTT	CASSFSSGAGAGSVTQYF
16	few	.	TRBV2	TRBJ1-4	TGTGCCAGCAGTGAAGTAGGAGGGAGGGAAGCTGAAAAACTGTTTTTT	CASSEVGGREAEKLFF
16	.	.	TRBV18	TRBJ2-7	TGTGCCAGCTCACCCCCGGGACGCACGACCGCCTACGAGCAGTACTTC	CASSPPGRTTAYEQYF
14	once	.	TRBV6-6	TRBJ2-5	TGTGCCAGCAGTTACCCGGGGCAGGGAGAGACCCAGTACTTC	CASSYPGQGETQYF
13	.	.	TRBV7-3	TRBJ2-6	TGTGCCAGCAGCCTGGGAGGGGCCAACGTCCTGACTTTC	CASSLGGANVLTF
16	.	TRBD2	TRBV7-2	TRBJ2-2	TGTGCCAGCAGCTTGCAGCGGGGGGTGTCAACCGGGGAGCTGTTTTTT	CASSLQRGVSTGELFF
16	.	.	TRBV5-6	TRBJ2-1	TGTGCCAGCAGCTTGGTAGGTCCTCTCCAGGACAATGAGCAGTTCTTC	CASSLVGPLQDNEQFF
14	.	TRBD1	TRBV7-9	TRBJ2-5	TGTGCCAGCAGTATTGGGTGGGACAGAGAGGCCCAGTACTTC	CASSIGWDREAQYF
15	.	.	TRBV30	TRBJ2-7	TGTGCCTGGAGCGCTTTGCGGGCCCGCTCCTACGAGCAGTACTTC	CAWSALRARSYEQYF
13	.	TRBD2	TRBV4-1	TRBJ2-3	TGCGCTACTTTAGCGGGGGGCACAGATACGCAGTATTTT	CATLAGGTDTQYF
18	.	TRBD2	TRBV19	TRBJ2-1	TGTGCCAGTAGTGCCCCTCTCAAACCGGGACTAACCTACAATGAGCAGTTCTTC	CASSAPLKPGLTYNEQFF
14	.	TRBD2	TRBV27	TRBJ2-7	TGTGCCAGCAGTCGGACTAGCGGTACCTACGAGCAGTACTTC	CASSRTSGTYEQYF
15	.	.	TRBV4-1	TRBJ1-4	TGCGCCAGCAGCCAAGATGTCCAGGGCGATGAAAAACTGTTTTTT	CASSQDVQGDEKLFF
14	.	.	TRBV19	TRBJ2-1	TGTGCCAGTAGTATCTGGAAGGCGGACAATGAGCAGTTCTTC	CASSIWKADNEQFF
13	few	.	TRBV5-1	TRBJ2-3	TGCGCCAGCAGCTCTTCCAGCGGAGATACGCAGTATTTT	CASSSSSGDTQYF
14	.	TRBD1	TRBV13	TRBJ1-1	TGTGCCAGCAGCTTAAACAGGGGCGGCACTGAAGCTTTCTTT	CASSLNRGGTEAFF
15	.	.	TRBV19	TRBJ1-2	TGTGCCAGTAGTACCTATGGGGACGATAACTATGGCTACACCTTC	CASSTYGDDNYGYTF
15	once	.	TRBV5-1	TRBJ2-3	TGCGCCAGCATGAGGCTAGATCTTTCCACAGATACGCAGTATTTT	CASMRLDLSTDTQYF
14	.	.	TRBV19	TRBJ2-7	TGTGCCACTAGCAGACAGGCAAGACCCTACGAGCAGTACTTC	CATSRQARPYEQYF
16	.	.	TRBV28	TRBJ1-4	TGTGCCAGCAGTTCCCCTCCGGGACACGTGGGGGAAAAACTGTTTTTT	CASSSPPGHVGEKLFF
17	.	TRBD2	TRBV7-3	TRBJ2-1	TGTGCCAGCAGCCCCCAGCTAGCGGGGGGGTCGGGGCATGAGCAGTTCTTC	CASSPQLAGGSGHEQFF
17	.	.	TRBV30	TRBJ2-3	TGTGCCTGGAGCCCCCTTCCGGGGATTGGGGAACATTATACGCAGTATTTT	CAWSPLPGIGEHYTQYF
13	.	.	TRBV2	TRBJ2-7	TGTGCCAGCAGTGAACAGGGCCCCTACGAGCAGTACTTC	CASSEQGPYEQYF
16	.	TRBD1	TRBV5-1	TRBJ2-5	TGCGCCAGCAGCCCGGGACAGGGTCGGGGGCAAGAGACCCAGTACTTC	CASSPGQGRGQETQYF
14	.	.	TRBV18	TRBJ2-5	TGTGCCAGCTCACCAGCCGACAGGAAAGAGACCCAGTACTTC	CASSPADRKETQYF
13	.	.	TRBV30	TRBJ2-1	TGTGCCTGGTGGCGCGGGCCCTACAATGAGCAGTTCTTC	CAWWRGPYNEQFF
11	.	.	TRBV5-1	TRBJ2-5	TGCGCCAGCAGCTTGGCGGAGACCCAGTACTTC	CASSLAETQYF
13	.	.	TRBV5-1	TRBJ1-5	TGCGCCAGCAGCTTGGACAGCAATCAGCCCCAGCATTTT	CASSLDSNQPQHF
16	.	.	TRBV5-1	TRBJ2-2	TGCGCCAGCAGCTTGGTACGGCGGGAGAACACCGGGGAGCTGTTTTTT	CASSLVRRENTGELFF
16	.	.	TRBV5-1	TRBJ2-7	TGCGCCAGCAGCTTGGAGCTGGGGCAGGTGATATACGAGCAGTACTTC	CASSLELGQVIYEQYF
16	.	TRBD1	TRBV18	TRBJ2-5	TGTGCCAGCTCACCACCGATTGGACAGGGTCAAGAGACCCAGTACTTC	CASSPPIGQGQETQYF
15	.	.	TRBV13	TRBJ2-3	TGTGCCAGCAGCACTATAGGCACCGGCACAGATACGCAGTATTTT	CASSTIGTGTDTQYF
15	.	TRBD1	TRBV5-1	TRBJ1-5	TGCGCCAGCAGCTTAACCGGGACAGGGAATCAGCCCCAGCATTTT	CASSLTGTGNQPQHF
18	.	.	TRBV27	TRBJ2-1	TGTGCCAGCAGTTTATCTCGCGGGGCAGAGAGCTCCTACAATGAGCAGTTCTTC	CASSLSRGAESSYNEQFF
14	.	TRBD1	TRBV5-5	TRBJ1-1	TGTGCCAGCAGCGCCGGGACAGGGTTTACTGAAGCTTTCTTT	CASSAGTGFTEAFF
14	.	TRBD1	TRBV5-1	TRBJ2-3	TGCGCCAGCAGGGCGACAGGGGTGGGGGATACGCAGTATTTT	CASRATGVGDTQYF
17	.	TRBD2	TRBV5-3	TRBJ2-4	TGTGCCAGAAACCTAGTCAGGACTAGCGGGGGGAAAAACATTCAGTACTTC	CARNLVRTSGGKNIQYF
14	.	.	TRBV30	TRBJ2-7	TGTGCCTGGAGAACCGGGACACCCTCCTACGAGCAGTACTTC	CAWRTGTPSYEQYF
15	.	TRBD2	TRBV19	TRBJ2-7	TGTGCCAGTAGTGCCTACCTAGCGGGAGTCGCCGAGCAGTACTTC	CASSAYLAGVAEQYF
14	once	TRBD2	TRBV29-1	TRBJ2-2	TGCAGCGCCGTACGGGAGGTAAACACCGGGGAGCTGTTTTTT	CSAVREVNTGELFF
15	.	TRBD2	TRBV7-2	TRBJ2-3	TGTGCCAGCAGCTGGGGGGCGGGAGGGACAGATACGCAGTATTTT	CASSWGAGGTDTQYF
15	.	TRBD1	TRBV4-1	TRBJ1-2	TGCGCCAGCAGCCAGACCGGGACAGTTCTCTATGGCTACACCTTC	CASSQTGTVLYGYTF
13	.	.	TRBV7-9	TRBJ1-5	TGTGCCAGCAGCTTGCAGGGTTCGGGGCCCCAGCATTTT	CASSLQGSGPQHF
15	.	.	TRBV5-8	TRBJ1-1	TGTGCCAGCAGCGACGGGACCTCAGCAGCCTCGGCAGCTTTCTTT	CASSDGTSAASAAFF
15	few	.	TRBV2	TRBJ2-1	TGTGCCAGCAAAGGGCCCGGGAGCTCCTACAATGAGCAGTTCTTC	CASKGPGSSYNEQFF
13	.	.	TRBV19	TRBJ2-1	TGTGCCAGTAGTATAACTAGTGCGGTTGAGCAGTTCTTC	CASSITSAVEQFF
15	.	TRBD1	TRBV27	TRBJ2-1	TGTGCCAGCAGTTTGGGGACAGGTTGGTACAATGAGCAGTTCTTC	CASSLGTGWYNEQFF
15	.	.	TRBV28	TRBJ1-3	TGTGCCAGCAGTTTAGGGGGGGAGGCTGGAAACACCATATATTTT	CASSLGGEAGNTIYF
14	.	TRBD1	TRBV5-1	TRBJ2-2	TGCGCCAGCAGCTGGGACAGGTCCACCGGGGAGCTGTTTTTT	CASSWDRSTGELFF
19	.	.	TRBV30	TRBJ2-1	TGTGCCTGGAGGGAAGGGAGGCTTCCTCGCCGAAGCTCCTACAATGAGCAGTTCTTC	CAWREGRLPRRSSYNEQFF
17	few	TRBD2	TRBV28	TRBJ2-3	TGTGCCAGCAGATTGACGACTAGCGGGGTTAGCACAGATACGCAGTATTTT	CASRLTTSGVSTDTQYF